This T cell receptor beta chain was identified in a study of CD8+ T cells in alopecia areata. Treatment noted: oral pan-JAK inhibitor, 5-10 mg twice daily. RNA was extracted and reverse transcribed into cDNA as the sequencing template. Assay: immunoSEQ multiplex PCR; the TCRdb copy retains only in-frame clones and omits some. The data contain approximately 200,000 clones, approximately 60% of them singletons. Regarding this clone: Antigen: not known.

CDR1 is SQVTM, CDR2 ANQGSEA, per germline. This CDR3 has 14 residues. V gave up 2 bases and J gave up 2 bases; unmatched junction bases: 3. Overall study results and limits: Sequencing of scalp samples also captures resident alphabeta T cells of normal skin. Scalp and blood retained many expanded lesional clones during tofacitinib.

The origin of this receptor is a human donor with alopecia areata. The gene calls are TRBV29-1 and TRBJ2-1; 7 bases are a match to TRBD2. The specimen was CD4+ T cells sorted from blood, collected at week 4, from a patient treated with tofacitinib. CDR3 amino acids: CSVETRGAYNEQFF. CDR3 nucleotides: TGCAGCGTTGAAACCCGGGGGGCCTACAATGAGCAGTTCTTC.